The 15 T cell receptor beta chains below were found in one sample sequenced in a study of identifying expanded T cells in peripheral blood. TCRdb's copy holds only in-frame clones and misses some; the assay was immunoSEQ multiplex PCR. The data show more than 45,000 clones, with around 81% seen just once and over 15% held by the top ten. The sequenced sample consisted of blood. The receptor set was obtained from a person between 18 and 75 years old in good health.

V gene TRBV5-1 combines with J gene TRBJ1-1; D is ambiguous. Germline V gene data show CDR1 as SGHRS and CDR2 as YFSETQ. V dropped 0 bases and J dropped 0 bases, with 3 bases sitting between them. The CDR3 length is 13 residues. The CDR3 sequence: CASSLDLNTEAFF. As DNA, the CDR3 is TGCGCCAGCAGCTTGGACCTGAACACTGAAGCTTTCTTT.

CDR3 nucleotide sequence: TGTGCCAGCAGCTTAGTCGGGACAGGGGTAGATACGCAGTATTTT. Encoded protein: CASSLVGTGVDTQYF. This sequence joins TRBV7-2 and TRBJ2-3; 10 bases are a match to TRBD1. The CDR3 sequence is 15 residues long. Germline CDR1 reads SGHTA; CDR2 reads FQGNSA. The V and J ends lost 1 base and 5 bases, in that order; junction bases with no gene match: 3.

The genes are TRBV29-1 and TRBJ1-2, with 10 bases lining up with TRBD1. Per the germline V gene, CDR1 is SQVTM and CDR2 is ANQGSEA. This CDR3 is built from 14 residues. Trimming cost V 7 bases and J 7 bases; bases outside gene matches: 12. CDR3 DNA sequence: TGCAGCGGGAAACTGGGACAGGGGTCGGGTGGCTACACCTTC. It translates to CSGKLGQGSGGYTF.

This chain uses TRBV7-9 with TRBJ1-2; no definite D call. Per germline, CDR1 SEHNR and CDR2 FQNEAQ (reference sequence). The CDR3 contains 15 residues. With 4 bases removed from V and 0 bases from J, the gap between germline ends came to 12 bases. The CDR3 loop is CASSSGPLANYGYTF. The CDR3 nucleotides are TGTGCCAGCAGCTCTGGGCCCTTAGCTAACTATGGCTACACCTTC.

The V call is TRBV5-6, the J call TRBJ2-3; D is unresolved. Per germline, CDR1 SGHDT and CDR2 YYEEEE. Trimming cost V 6 bases and J 6 bases, with 14 bases left between them. The CDR3 covers 13 residues. CDR3 DNA: TGTGCCAGCACCTCGGTTAGCCGGGATACGCAGTATTTT. It encodes CASTSVSRDTQYF.

V is TRBV30 and J is TRBJ2-3; no clear D. This CDR3 has 14 residues. V lost 1 base, J lost 2 bases, and 10 bases lay in between. Germline CDR1 and CDR2: GTSNPN and SVGIG (reference sequence). CDR3 nucleotides: TGTGCCTGGAGTGATCCGGGCACCACAGATACGCAGTATTTT. Encoded protein: CAWSDPGTTDTQYF.

This chain connects TRBV9 to TRBJ2-3; possibly TRBD1 for D (5 bases). Germline V CDR1 and CDR2: SGDLS, YYNGEE. Between the trimmed V and J ends, which lost 4 bases and 4 bases, there was a span of 22 bases. The CDR3 is 17 residues long. The CDR3 loop is CASSPGKGPGQPDTQYF. CDR3 DNA: TGTGCCAGCAGCCCCGGAAAGGGTCCAGGGCAACCAGATACGCAGTATTTT. Filled out from reference TRBV9 and TRBJ2-3, the complete variable domain reads DSGVTQTPKHLITATGQRVTLRCSPRSGDLSVYWYQQSLDQGLQFLIQYYNGEERAKGNILERFSAQQFPDLHSELNLSSLELGDSALYFCASSPGKGPGQPDTQYFGPGTRLTVL.

This chain joins TRBV5-6 and TRBJ2-5; 11 bases map to TRBD2. Trimming removed 1 base from V and 5 bases from J; junction bases left unmatched: 7. This CDR3 comprises 16 residues. Germline lookup yields CDR1 SGHDT and CDR2 YYEEEE. The CDR3 coding sequence is TGTGCCAGCAGCTTGCTAGCGGGGGGCGGGGTCGAGACCCAGTACTTC. Protein product: CASSLLAGGGVETQYF.

V usage is TRBV7-2 and J usage is TRBJ2-7; possibly TRBD2 for D (6 bases). This CDR3 region has 15 residues. Trimming removed 5 bases at V and 0 bases at J, with 14 bases between. In germline, CDR1 is SGHTA, CDR2 FQGNSA. The CDR3 DNA follows: TGTGCCAGCAGCGTAGGGACTTCCGGCTCCTACGAGCAGTACTTC. Its protein product is CASSVGTSGSYEQYF.

The chain has TRBV19 and TRBJ1-3; unclear D gene. The CDR3 sequence is 13 residues long. Trimming removed 6 bases at V and 3 bases at J, with 9 bases between. Germline CDR1 LNHDA, CDR2 SQIVND (reference sequence). The CDR3 DNA sequence: TGTGCCAGTAGCTACCTGAGTGGAAACACCATATATTTT. Translating gives CASSYLSGNTIYF.

The chain couples TRBV7-2 to TRBJ1-4; D remains unclear. V was trimmed by 6 bases and J by 0 bases, leaving 8 bases between them. CDR3 length: 14 residues. Germline lookup yields CDR1 SGHTA and CDR2 FQGNSA. In DNA, the CDR3 is TGTGCCAGCAGAGCCAGTACAACTAATGAAAAACTGTTTTTT. Translation: CASRASTTNEKLFF.

The rearrangement uses TRBV11-2 and TRBJ2-7, with D maybe TRBD1 (6 bases). CDR1 and CDR2 (germline): SGHAT, FQNNGV. V was pared by 4 bases and J by 2 bases, with 15 bases between. This CDR3 has 15 amino acids. In DNA, the CDR3 is TGTGCCAGCAGCTCTTTGGGGGCGAGGCCCTACGAGCAGTACTTC. This translates into CASSSLGARPYEQYF.

This chain joins TRBV6-5 and TRBJ2-1; 7 nucleotides match TRBD2. The CDR3 is made up of 12 amino acids. CDR1 is MNHEY, CDR2 SVGAGI, per germline. The trim removed 5 bases at V and 10 bases at J, leaving 5 bases unmatched. The CDR3 bases are TGTGCCAGCAGTCTGCCGACTAGCGAGCAGTTCTTC. It specifies CASSLPTSEQFF.

The count of this clone is one. This sequence joins TRBV11-2 and TRBJ2-1, with 11 bases identical to TRBD2. The CDR3 consists of 16 residues. CDR1 is SGHAT, CDR2 FQNNGV, per germline. V lost 5 bases, J lost 3 bases, and 6 bases stayed unmatched. The CDR3 loop is CASSPQGTSGYNEQFF. CDR3 sequence (DNA): TGTGCCAGCAGCCCACAAGGGACTAGCGGCTACAATGAGCAGTTCTTC. Variable domain in full (rest from reference TRBV11-2 and TRBJ2-1): EAGVAQSPRYKIIEKRQSVAFWCNPISGHATLYWYQQILGQGPKLLIQFQNNGVVDDSQLPKDRFSAERLKGVDSTLKIQPAKLEDSAVYLCASSPQGTSGYNEQFFGPGTRLTVL.

V usage is TRBV7-9 and J usage is TRBJ2-5, with 7 positions matching TRBD1. CDR1 and CDR2 (germline): SEHNR, FQNEAQ (reference sequence). With V trimmed by 7 bases and J by 2 bases, 4 bases remained unmatched. The CDR3 has 13 amino acids. The DNA of the CDR3 is TGTGCCAGCAATGGGGGACAGCAAGAGACCCAGTACTTC. This sequence encodes CASNGGQQETQYF. Using reference TRBV7-9 and TRBJ2-5 for the parts outside the CDR3, the full variable domain is DTGVSQNPRHKITKRGQNVTFRCDPISEHNRLYWYRQTLGQGPEFLTYFQNEAQLEKSRLLSDRFSAERPKGSFSTLEIQRTEQGDSAMYLCASNGGQQETQYFGPGTRLLVL.